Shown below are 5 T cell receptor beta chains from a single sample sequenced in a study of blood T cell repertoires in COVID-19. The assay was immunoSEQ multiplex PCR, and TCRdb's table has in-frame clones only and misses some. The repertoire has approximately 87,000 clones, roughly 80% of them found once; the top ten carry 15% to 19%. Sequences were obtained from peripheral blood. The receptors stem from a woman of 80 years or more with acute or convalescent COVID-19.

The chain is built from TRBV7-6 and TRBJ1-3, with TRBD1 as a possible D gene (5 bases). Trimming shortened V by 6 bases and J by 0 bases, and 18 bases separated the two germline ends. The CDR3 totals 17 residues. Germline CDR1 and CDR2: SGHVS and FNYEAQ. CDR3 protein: CASSDRIGGSSGNTIYF. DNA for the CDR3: TGTGCCAGCAGTGACCGCATCGGGGGAAGCTCTGGAAACACCATATATTTT.

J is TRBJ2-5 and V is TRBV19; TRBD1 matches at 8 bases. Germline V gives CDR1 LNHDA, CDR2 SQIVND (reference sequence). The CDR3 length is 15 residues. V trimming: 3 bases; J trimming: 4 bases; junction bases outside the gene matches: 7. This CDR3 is CASSIGDRISETQYF. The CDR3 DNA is TGTGCCAGTAGTATCGGGGACAGGATTTCAGAGACCCAGTACTTC.

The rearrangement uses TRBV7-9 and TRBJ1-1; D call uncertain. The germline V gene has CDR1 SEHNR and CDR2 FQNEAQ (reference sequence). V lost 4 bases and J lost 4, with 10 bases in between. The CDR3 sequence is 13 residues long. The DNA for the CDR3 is TGTGCCAGCAGCTCGTCCCTAAGCACTGAAGCTTTCTTT. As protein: CASSSSLSTEAFF.

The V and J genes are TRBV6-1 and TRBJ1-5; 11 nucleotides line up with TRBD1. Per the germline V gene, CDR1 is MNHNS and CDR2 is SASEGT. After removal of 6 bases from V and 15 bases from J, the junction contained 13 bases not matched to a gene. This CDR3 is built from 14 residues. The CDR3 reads CASSHGTGGFNWHF. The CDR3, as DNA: TGTGCCAGCAGCCACGGGACAGGGGGGTTTAATTGGCATTTT.

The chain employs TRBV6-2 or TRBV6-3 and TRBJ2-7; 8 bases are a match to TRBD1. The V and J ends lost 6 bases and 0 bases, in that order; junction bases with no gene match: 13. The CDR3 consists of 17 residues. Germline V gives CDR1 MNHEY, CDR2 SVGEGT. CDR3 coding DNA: TGTGCCAGCAGCCCGTTACTGCGGACAGGGCGCTCCTACGAGCAGTACTTC. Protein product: CASSPLLRTGRSYEQYF.